These 24 T cell receptor beta chains were all obtained from the same sample, sequenced in a study of OX40 agonist ivuxolimab in advanced cancers. TCRdb keeps only in-frame clones here, not all; method: immunoSEQ multiplex PCR. The sample has about 38,000 clones; approximately 82% are singletons. Sequenced here: CD4+ or CD8+ T cells sorted from blood, sampled in a trial of the OX40 agonist ivuxolimab. These receptors all come from an adult with an advanced solid tumor such as melanoma, head and neck, liver or kidney cancer.

The CDR3 loop is CASSFVSGSAGELFF. The CDR3 nucleotides read TGTGCCAGCAGTTTTGTATCCGGGTCGGCCGGGGAGCTGTTTTTT. This chain uses TRBV28 with TRBJ2-2; D call uncertain. The CDR3 contains 15 residues. The V gene's germline CDR1 is MDHEN and CDR2 SYDVKM. V was trimmed by 3 bases and J by 6 bases, leaving 14 bases between them.

The chain has TRBV5-6 and TRBJ2-2; the D is unclear. Germline CDR1 is SGHDT and CDR2 is YYEEEE. The CDR3 loop spans 12 amino acids. Trimming cost V 2 bases and J 2 bases, with 1 base left between them. CDR3 sequence reads: CASSFNTGELFF. The CDR3 coding sequence is TGTGCCAGCAGCTTTAACACCGGGGAGCTGTTTTTT. Based on the CDR3 plus reference TRBV5-6 and TRBJ2-2, the full variable domain is DAGVTQSPTHLIKTRGQQVTLRCSPKSGHDTVSWYQQALGQGPQFIFQYYEEEERQRGNFPDRFSGHQFPNYSSELNVNALLLGDSALYLCASSFNTGELFFGEGSRLTVL.

The V gene is TRBV7-9, the J gene TRBJ1-1, with 8 bases lining up with TRBD1. Per the germline V gene, CDR1 is SEHNR and CDR2 is FQNEAQ (reference sequence). This CDR3 comprises 16 residues. V lost 2 bases, J lost 6 bases, and 11 bases stayed unmatched. The CDR3 region is CASSLPRVQGASEAFF. The CDR3 nucleotides read TGTGCCAGCAGCTTACCGCGGGTCCAGGGGGCTTCTGAAGCTTTCTTT.

This chain links TRBV9 with TRBJ2-5; unclear D gene. The DNA end is a closer match to TRBJ2-7, so the J assignment may be wrong. In germline, CDR1 is SGDLS, CDR2 YYNGEE. The CDR3 runs 16 residues. CDR3 bases: TGTGCCAGCAGCGTAGGCGAGACACTCCTCTCCTACGAGCAGTACTTC. This codes for CASSVGETLLSYEQYF.

The V call is TRBV19, the J call TRBJ2-7; D perhaps matches TRBD1 (6 bases). This CDR3 is built from 14 residues. The germline CDR1 and CDR2 sequences are LNHDA and SQIVND (reference sequence). Trimming pared 5 bases from V and 0 bases from J, leaving 11 bases between. The CDR3 coding sequence is TGTGCCAGTAGTGTCCAGGGGTACTCCTACGAGCAGTACTTC. This sequence encodes CASSVQGYSYEQYF.

This clone was seen once. The V and J genes are TRBV30 and TRBJ2-7, with 12 nucleotides matching TRBD2. The CDR3 covers 14 residues. CDR1 is GTSNPN, CDR2 SVGIG, per germline (reference sequence). V shed 0 bases and J 6 bases; nucleotides not matched to a gene: 3. CDR3 residues: CAWSVLLAGGEQYF. CDR3 nucleotide sequence: TGTGCCTGGAGTGTACTACTAGCGGGGGGCGAGCAGTACTTC.

This clone occurred a few times. The rearrangement links TRBV28 to TRBJ1-3, with D possibly matching TRBD1 (6 bases). Trimming removed 4 bases at V and 2 bases at J, with 15 bases between. This CDR3 is built from 16 residues. Germline assignment: CDR1 MDHEN and CDR2 SYDVKM. CDR3 region: CASSWTEGLPGNTIYF. For the CDR3, the DNA is TGTGCCAGCAGTTGGACAGAAGGGTTACCTGGAAACACCATATATTTT.

This clone was seen only a few times. This rearrangement joins TRBV2 to TRBJ2-7; D is unclear. Deletions cut 6 bases from V and 11 bases from J, with 17 bases between. CDR1 SNHLY and CDR2 FYNNEI come from the germline V gene. This CDR3 is built from 12 residues. The CDR3 region is CASRASFAREYF. DNA of the CDR3: TGTGCCAGCAGGGCATCTTTTGCTCGGGAGTACTTC.

CDR3 residues: CASSYSSRAAGNTIYF. The CDR3 nucleotides read TGTGCCAGCAGTTACTCGAGCAGGGCTGCTGGAAACACCATATATTTT. This chain uses TRBV6-5 with TRBJ1-3, with D tentatively TRBD1 (5 bases). Germline V gives CDR1 MNHEY, CDR2 SVGAGI. Deletions cut 0 bases from V and 2 bases from J, with 11 bases between. The CDR3 is 16 amino acids.

The chain uses TRBV7-2 and TRBJ1-2; TRBD1 matches at 10 bases. After removal of 6 bases from V and 8 bases from J, the junction contained 12 bases not matched to a gene. CDR3 length: 15 amino acids. Germline V CDR1 and CDR2: SGHTA, FQGNSA. CDR3 nucleotides: TGTGCCAGCAGAGTACCGGGACAGGGGTTTCGGGGCTACACCTTC. Translating it yields CASRVPGQGFRGYTF. The variable domain in full, with the rest retrieved from reference TRBV7-2 and TRBJ1-2, is GAGVSQSPSNKVTEKGKDVELRCDPISGHTALYWYRQSLGQGLEFLIYFQGNSAPDKSGLPSDRFSAERTGGSVSTLTIQRTQQEDSAVYLCASRVPGQGFRGYTFGSGTRLTVV.

This clone was seen more than once but under ten times. The chain has TRBV5-1 and TRBJ2-2; 9 bases align to TRBD1. V gave up 5 bases and J gave up 7 bases; unmatched junction bases: 6. Looked up from germline, CDR1 is SGHRS and CDR2 is YFSETQ. CDR3 size: 14 residues. The CDR3 nucleotides are TGCGCCAGCAGAACAGGGGGCGAGGGCGGGGAGCTGTTTTTT. Amino acids: CASRTGGEGGELFF.

The chain carries TRBV19 and TRBJ2-3; perhaps TRBD2 as D (6 bases). This CDR3 region has 11 residues. Germline V gene sequence: CDR1 LNHDA, CDR2 SQIVND (reference sequence). V dropped 5 bases and J dropped 10 bases, with 10 bases sitting between them. In DNA, the CDR3 is TGTGCCAGTAGTGCGGGACGATCGCAGTATTTT. Its protein is CASSAGRSQYF.

In its sample, this clone was seen a few times. The rearrangement uses TRBV18 and TRBJ2-1, with 8 bases aligning to TRBD1. Looked up from germline, CDR1 is KGHSH and CDR2 is LQKENI. This CDR3 is 14 amino acids long. V was clipped by 3 bases and J by 4 bases; unmatched bases: 2. CDR3 residues: CASSPDRAYNEQFF. The CDR3 nucleotides read TGTGCCAGCTCACCGGACAGGGCATACAATGAGCAGTTCTTC.

V gene TRBV18 combines with J gene TRBJ2-1; weak D call: TRBD1 (6 bases). V was pared by 2 bases and J by 6 bases, with 11 bases between. The length of the CDR3 is 14 residues. Germline CDR1 KGHSH, CDR2 LQKENI. The CDR3: CASSPSTRGNEQFF. The CDR3 bases are TGTGCCAGCTCACCAAGTACCAGGGGCAATGAGCAGTTCTTC.

This clone was seen a single time. The chain's CDR3 is CASSPGETQYF. CDR3 nucleotide sequence: TGCGCCAGCAGCCCCGGGGAGACCCAGTACTTC. The gene calls are TRBV5-1 and TRBJ2-7; no clear D. The J call may be incorrect, as the DNA end agrees better with TRBJ2-5. The CDR3 is made up of 11 amino acids. Germline values: CDR1 SGHRS, CDR2 YFSETQ.

V is TRBV19 and J is TRBJ2-6; D is ambiguous. The CDR3 length is 17 residues. V lost 6 bases and J 0 bases, leaving 15 bases between the germline ends. Germline CDR1 reads LNHDA; CDR2 reads SQIVND (reference sequence). The CDR3 loop reads CASRFGGFYSGANVLTF. The CDR3 DNA is TGTGCCAGTAGGTTCGGCGGTTTTTACTCTGGGGCCAACGTCCTGACTTTC.

This chain uses TRBV19 with TRBJ1-5; no firm D call. The CDR3 has 15 amino acids. Germline assignment: CDR1 LNHDA and CDR2 SQIVND (reference sequence). V lost 1 base and J 4 bases, leaving 11 bases between the germline ends. The CDR3 region is CASSIVRVRNQPQHF. The CDR3 region has the DNA TGTGCCAGTAGTATAGTTAGGGTTCGGAATCAGCCCCAGCATTTT.

This clone has only one observation. This rearrangement joins TRBV5-1 to TRBJ2-5; 9 bases line up with TRBD2. Matching the DNA end better, TRBJ2-7 makes the J call doubtful. The germline CDR1 and CDR2 sequences are SGHRS and YFSETQ. The CDR3 runs 15 residues. The CDR3 DNA is TGCGCCAGCAGCTCGGAGGGACTAGCACCCTACGAGCAGTACTTC. It specifies CASSSEGLAPYEQYF.

This clone has a handful of counts. The chain has TRBV27 and TRBJ2-3; possible D gene TRBD2, 6 bases. Trimming stripped 2 bases from V and 0 bases from J, with 9 bases between. This CDR3 is built from 15 residues. CDR1 is MNHEY, CDR2 SMNVEV, per germline (reference sequence). CDR3 region: CASSLIRGSTDTQYF. In DNA form, the CDR3 reads TGTGCCAGCAGTTTAATCCGGGGGAGCACAGATACGCAGTATTTT.

This clone was observed a handful of times. This rearrangement joins TRBV14 to TRBJ2-3; the D gene could be TRBD1 or TRBD2 (5 bases each). In germline, CDR1 is SGHDN, CDR2 FVKESK. The V gene lost 2 bases and the J gene lost 0 bases, with 12 bases spanning the gap. This CDR3 has 16 amino acids. The CDR3 DNA is TGTGCCAGCAGCCAATCCCCGGGACCTAGCACAGATACGCAGTATTTT. Translating gives CASSQSPGPSTDTQYF.

The V gene is TRBV5-6, the J gene TRBJ1-2; 7 positions agree with TRBD1. Per the germline V gene, CDR1 is SGHDT and CDR2 is YYEEEE. J was trimmed by 0 bases and V by 4 bases; bases with no gene match: 3. The CDR3 has 14 amino acids. Here the CDR3 DNA reads TGTGCCAGCAGCCGGGACAGAGCTAACTATGGCTACACCTTC. Translating it yields CASSRDRANYGYTF.

V and J are TRBV30 and TRBJ1-2; D perhaps matches TRBD1 (6 bases). CDR1 is GTSNPN and CDR2 is SVGIG in the germline V gene (reference sequence). Trimming shortened V by 4 bases and J by 2 bases, and 11 bases separated the two germline ends. The CDR3 is made up of 13 amino acids. CDR3 coding DNA: TGTGCCTGGAAGGCTACAGGGAACTATGGCTACACCTTC. Translated, it gives CAWKATGNYGYTF.

The V gene is TRBV29-1, the J gene TRBJ1-4; perhaps TRBD1 as D (5 bases). Per the germline V gene, CDR1 is SQVTM and CDR2 is ANQGSEA. CDR3 length: 12 residues. Trimming shortened V by 6 bases and J by 5 bases, and 10 bases separated the two germline ends. CDR3 protein: CSVGAVNEKLFF. The CDR3 nucleotides are TGCAGCGTAGGGGCAGTCAATGAAAAACTGTTTTTT.

The V and J genes are TRBV30 and TRBJ1-5; the D is unclear. V lost 5 bases to trimming and J lost 2 bases, with 13 bases between them. CDR3 length: 14 amino acids. Germline-derived CDR1 and CDR2 are GTSNPN and SVGIG (reference sequence). The CDR3 nucleotides read TGTGCCTGGGGTGCTAGATATGGCAATCAGCCCCAGCATTTT. Translation: CAWGARYGNQPQHF. Filled out from reference TRBV30 and TRBJ1-5, the complete variable domain reads SQTIHQWPATLVQPVGSPLSLECTVEGTSNPNLYWYRQAAGRGLQLLFYSVGIGQISSEVPQNLSASRPQDRQFILSSKKLLLSDSGFYLCAWGARYGNQPQHFGDGTRLSIL.